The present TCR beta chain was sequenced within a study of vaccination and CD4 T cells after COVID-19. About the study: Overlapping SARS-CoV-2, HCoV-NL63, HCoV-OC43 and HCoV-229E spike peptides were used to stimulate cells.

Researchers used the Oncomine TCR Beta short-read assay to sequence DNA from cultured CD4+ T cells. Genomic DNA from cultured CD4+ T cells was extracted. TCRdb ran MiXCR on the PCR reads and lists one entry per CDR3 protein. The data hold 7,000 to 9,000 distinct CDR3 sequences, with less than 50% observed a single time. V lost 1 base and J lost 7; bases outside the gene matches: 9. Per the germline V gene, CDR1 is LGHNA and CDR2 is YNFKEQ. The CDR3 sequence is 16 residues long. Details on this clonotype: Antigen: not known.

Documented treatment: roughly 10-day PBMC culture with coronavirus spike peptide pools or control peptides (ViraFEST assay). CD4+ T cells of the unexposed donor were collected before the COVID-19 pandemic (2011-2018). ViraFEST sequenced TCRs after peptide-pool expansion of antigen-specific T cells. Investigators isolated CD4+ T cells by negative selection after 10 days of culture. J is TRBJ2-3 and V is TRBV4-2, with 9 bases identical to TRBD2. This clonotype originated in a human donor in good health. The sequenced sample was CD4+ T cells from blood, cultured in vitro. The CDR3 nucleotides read TGTGCCAGCAGCCAAGTCGGGGGGCGGGAGGGGAATACGCAGTATTTT. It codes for CASSQVGGREGNTQYF.